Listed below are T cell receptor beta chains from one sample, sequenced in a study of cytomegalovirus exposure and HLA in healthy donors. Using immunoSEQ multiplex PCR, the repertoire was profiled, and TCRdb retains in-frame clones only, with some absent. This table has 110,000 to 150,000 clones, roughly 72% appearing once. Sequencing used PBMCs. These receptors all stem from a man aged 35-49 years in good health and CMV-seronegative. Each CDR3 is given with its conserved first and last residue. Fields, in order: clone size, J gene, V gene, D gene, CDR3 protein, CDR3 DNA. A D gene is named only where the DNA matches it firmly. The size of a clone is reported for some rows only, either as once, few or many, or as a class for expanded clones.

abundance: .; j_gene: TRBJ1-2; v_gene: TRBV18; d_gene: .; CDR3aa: CASSPDFNYGYTF; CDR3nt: TGTGCCAGCTCACCCGACTTTAACTATGGCTACACCTTC
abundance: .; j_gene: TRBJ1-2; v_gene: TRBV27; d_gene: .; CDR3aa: CASSRGIGNYGYPF; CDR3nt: TGTGCCAGCAGTCGCGGGATTGGCAACTATGGCTACCCCTTC
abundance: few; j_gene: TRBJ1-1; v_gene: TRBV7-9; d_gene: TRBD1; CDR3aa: CASSRGQGWWGAFF; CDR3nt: TGTGCCAGCAGCAGAGGACAGGGATGGTGGGGAGCTTTCTTT
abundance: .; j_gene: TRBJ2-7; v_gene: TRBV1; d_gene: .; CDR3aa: CTSSQDQRPHSYEQYF; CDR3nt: TGCACCAGCAGCCAAGATCAGCGGCCCCACTCCTACGAGCAGTACTTC
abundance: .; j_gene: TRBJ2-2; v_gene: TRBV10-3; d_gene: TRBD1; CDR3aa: CAIRGTGGTGELFF; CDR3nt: TGTGCCATCAGGGGGACAGGGGGTACCGGGGAGCTGTTTTTT
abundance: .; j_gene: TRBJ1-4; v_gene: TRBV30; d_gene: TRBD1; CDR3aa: CAWSVSRTGGTNEKLFF; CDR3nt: TGTGCCTGGAGTGTATCTAGGACAGGGGGTACTAATGAAAAACTGTTTTTT
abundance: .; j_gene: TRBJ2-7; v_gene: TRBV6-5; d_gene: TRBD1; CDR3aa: CASSRDRTYEQYF; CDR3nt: TGTGCCAGCAGTCGGGACAGGACCTACGAGCAGTACTTC
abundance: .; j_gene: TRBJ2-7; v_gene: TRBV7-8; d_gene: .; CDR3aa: CASSLASGHYYEQYF; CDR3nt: TGTGCCAGCAGCTTAGCTTCGGGACACTACTACGAGCAGTACTTC
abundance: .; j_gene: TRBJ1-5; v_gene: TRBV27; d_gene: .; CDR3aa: CASSFLRGNSNQPQHF; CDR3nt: TGTGCCAGCAGTTTTTTAAGGGGAAATAGCAATCAGCCCCAGCATTTT
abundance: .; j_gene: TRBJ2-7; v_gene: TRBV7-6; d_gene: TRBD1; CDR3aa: CASSAGQGPREQYF; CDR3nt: TGTGCCAGCAGCGCCGGACAGGGGCCCCGCGAGCAGTACTTC
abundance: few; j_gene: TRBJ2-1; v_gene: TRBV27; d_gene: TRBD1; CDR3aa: CASIHWRPGQGYNEQFF; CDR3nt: TGTGCCAGCATTCACTGGCGACCGGGACAGGGGTACAATGAGCAGTTCTTC
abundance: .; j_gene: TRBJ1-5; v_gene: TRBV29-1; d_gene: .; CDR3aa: CSVRSQLAEPQHF; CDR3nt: TGCAGCGTTCGGTCCCAGCTAGCTGAGCCCCAGCATTTT
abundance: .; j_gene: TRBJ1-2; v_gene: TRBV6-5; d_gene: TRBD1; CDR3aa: CASSYSGQGDYGYTF; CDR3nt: TGTGCCAGCAGTTACTCCGGACAGGGCGACTATGGCTACACCTTC
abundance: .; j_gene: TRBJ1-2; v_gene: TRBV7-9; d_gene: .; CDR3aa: CATMTAAGFGYTF; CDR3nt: TGTGCCACGATGACCGCGGCGGGTTTTGGCTACACCTTC
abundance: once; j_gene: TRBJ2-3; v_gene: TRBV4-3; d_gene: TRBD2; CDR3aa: CASSLMGLAATNVDTQYF; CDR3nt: TGCGCCAGCAGCTTAATGGGACTAGCGGCTACTAACGTGGATACGCAGTATTTT
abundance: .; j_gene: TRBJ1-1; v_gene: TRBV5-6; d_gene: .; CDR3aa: CASSLGHAGAEAFF; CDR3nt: TGTGCCAGCAGCTTGGGACACGCGGGAGCTGAAGCTTTCTTT
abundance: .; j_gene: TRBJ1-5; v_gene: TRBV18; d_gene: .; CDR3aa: CASSPGGQPQHF; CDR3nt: TGTGCCAGCTCACCAGGGGGGCAGCCCCAGCATTTT
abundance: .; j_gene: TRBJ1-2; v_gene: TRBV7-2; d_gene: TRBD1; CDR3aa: CASSSRTGAYGYTF; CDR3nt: TGTGCCAGCAGCTCTCGGACAGGGGCATATGGCTACACCTTC
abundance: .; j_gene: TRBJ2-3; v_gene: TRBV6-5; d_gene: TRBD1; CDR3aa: CASSTGVPSTDTQYF; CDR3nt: TGTGCCAGCAGTACAGGGGTCCCGAGCACAGATACGCAGTATTTT
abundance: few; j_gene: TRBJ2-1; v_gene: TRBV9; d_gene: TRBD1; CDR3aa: CASSVEETGVRNEQFF; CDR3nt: TGTGCCAGCAGCGTAGAGGAGACAGGGGTTCGCAATGAGCAGTTCTTC
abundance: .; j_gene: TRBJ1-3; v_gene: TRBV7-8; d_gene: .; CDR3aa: CASSLTPSSGNTIYF; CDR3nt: TGTGCCAGCAGCTTAACCCCCAGCTCTGGAAACACCATATATTTT
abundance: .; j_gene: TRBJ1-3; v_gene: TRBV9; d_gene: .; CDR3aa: CASSVDSSGNTIYF; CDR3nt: TGTGCCAGCAGCGTGGACAGCTCTGGAAACACCATATATTTT
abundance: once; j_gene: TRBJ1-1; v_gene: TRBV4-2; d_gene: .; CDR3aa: CASSPEGRTEAFF; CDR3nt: TGTGCCAGCAGCCCGGAGGGCCGGACTGAAGCTTTCTTT
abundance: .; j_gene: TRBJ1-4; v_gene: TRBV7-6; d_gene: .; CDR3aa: CASSPRSSTNEKLFF; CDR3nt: TGTGCCAGCAGCCCCCGGTCATCAACTAATGAAAAACTGTTTTTT
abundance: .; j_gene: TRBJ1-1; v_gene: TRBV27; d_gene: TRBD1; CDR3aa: CASSFLQGDPRNTEAFF; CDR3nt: TGTGCCAGCAGTTTTTTACAGGGGGACCCTAGGAACACTGAAGCTTTCTTT
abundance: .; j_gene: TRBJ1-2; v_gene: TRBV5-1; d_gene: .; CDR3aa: CASSPDLEAGGYTF; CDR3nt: TGCGCCAGCAGCCCGGACCTCGAAGCGGGTGGCTACACCTTC
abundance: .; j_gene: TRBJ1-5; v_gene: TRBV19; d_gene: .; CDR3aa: CASSMEGQGYQPQHF; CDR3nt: TGTGCCAGTAGTATGGAGGGGCAGGGTTATCAGCCCCAGCATTTT
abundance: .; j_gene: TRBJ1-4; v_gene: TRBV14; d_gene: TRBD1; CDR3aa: CASSPTGGNEKLFF; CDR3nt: TGTGCCAGCAGCCCTACAGGGGGTAATGAAAAACTGTTTTTT
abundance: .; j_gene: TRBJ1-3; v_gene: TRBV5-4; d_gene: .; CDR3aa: CASSLEGDSGNTIYF; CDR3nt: TGTGCCAGCAGCTTGGAGGGGGACTCTGGAAACACCATATATTTT
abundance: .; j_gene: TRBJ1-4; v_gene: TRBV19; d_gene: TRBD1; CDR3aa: CASSTGTGGNNEKLFF; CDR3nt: TGTGCCAGTAGTACCGGGACAGGGGGAAATAATGAAAAACTGTTTTTT
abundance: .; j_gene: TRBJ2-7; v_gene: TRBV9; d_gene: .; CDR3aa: CASSESPTSSQSYEQYF; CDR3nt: TGTGCCAGCAGCGAAAGCCCCACGTCTAGCCAGTCCTACGAGCAGTACTTC
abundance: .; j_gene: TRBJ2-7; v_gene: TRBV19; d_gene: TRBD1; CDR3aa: CASSLSDRDPTYEQYF; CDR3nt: TGTGCCAGTAGTCTTTCCGACAGGGACCCAACCTACGAGCAGTACTTC
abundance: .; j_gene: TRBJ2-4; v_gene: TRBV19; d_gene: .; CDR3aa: CASSIRLGIANIQYF; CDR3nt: TGTGCCAGTAGTATAAGACTAGGAATCGCAAACATTCAGTACTTC
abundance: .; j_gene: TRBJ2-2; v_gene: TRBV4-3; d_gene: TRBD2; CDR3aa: CASSQDHLAGVGGELFF; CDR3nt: TGCGCCAGCAGCCAAGATCATCTAGCGGGAGTTGGCGGGGAGCTGTTTTTT
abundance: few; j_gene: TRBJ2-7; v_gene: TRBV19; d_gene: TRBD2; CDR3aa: CASSAPASGSSYEQYF; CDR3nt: TGTGCCAGTAGTGCCCCGGCTAGCGGGAGTTCCTACGAGCAGTACTTC
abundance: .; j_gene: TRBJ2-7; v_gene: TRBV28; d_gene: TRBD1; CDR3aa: CASSFPGQGALGQYF; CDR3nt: TGTGCCAGCAGTTTCCCGGGACAGGGGGCCTTAGGGCAGTACTTC
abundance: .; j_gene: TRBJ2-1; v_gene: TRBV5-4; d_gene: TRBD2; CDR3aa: CASSSGTSGNNEQFF; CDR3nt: TGTGCCAGCAGCTCCGGGACTAGCGGAAACAATGAGCAGTTCTTC
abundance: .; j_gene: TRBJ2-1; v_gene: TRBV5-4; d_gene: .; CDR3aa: CASSFSVEQFF; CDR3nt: TGTGCCAGCAGCTTTAGTGTTGAGCAGTTCTTC
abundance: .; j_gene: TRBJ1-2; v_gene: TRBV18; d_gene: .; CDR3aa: CASSPSGRGDGYTF; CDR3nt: TGTGCCAGCTCACCGTCGGGGAGGGGAGATGGCTACACCTTC
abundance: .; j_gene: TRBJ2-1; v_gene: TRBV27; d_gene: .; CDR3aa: CASSPVGRFDEQFF; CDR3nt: TGTGCCAGCAGTCCCGTAGGCAGGTTTGATGAGCAGTTCTTC
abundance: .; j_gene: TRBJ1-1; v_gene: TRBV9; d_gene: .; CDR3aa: CASSKGGDRHTEAFF; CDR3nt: TGTGCCAGCAGCAAGGGAGGGGATCGGCACACTGAAGCTTTCTTT
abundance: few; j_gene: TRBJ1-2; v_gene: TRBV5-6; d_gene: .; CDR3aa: CASSLQPNYGYTF; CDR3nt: TGTGCCAGCAGCCTACAGCCTAACTATGGCTACACCTTC
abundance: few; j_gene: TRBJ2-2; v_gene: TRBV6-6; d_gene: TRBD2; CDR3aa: CASTISGRVPGELFF; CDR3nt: TGTGCCAGCACCATCTCCGGGAGGGTCCCCGGGGAGCTGTTTTTT
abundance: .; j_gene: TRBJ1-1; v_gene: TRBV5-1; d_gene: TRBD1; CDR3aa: CASRRNPGTGNTEAFF; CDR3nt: TGCGCCAGCAGACGGAATCCGGGGACAGGGAACACTGAAGCTTTCTTT
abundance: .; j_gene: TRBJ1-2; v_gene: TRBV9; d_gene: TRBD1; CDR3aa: CASSGQGAPNYGYTF; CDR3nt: TGTGCCAGCAGCGGGCAGGGGGCGCCGAACTATGGCTACACCTTC
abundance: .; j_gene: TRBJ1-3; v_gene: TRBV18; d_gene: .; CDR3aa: CASSPNGQPGNTIYF; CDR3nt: TGTGCCAGCTCACCAAACGGACAGCCTGGAAACACCATATATTTT
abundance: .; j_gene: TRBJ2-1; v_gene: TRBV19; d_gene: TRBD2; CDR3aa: CASSILAGDTNEQFF; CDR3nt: TGTGCCAGTAGTATCTTAGCGGGAGACACGAATGAGCAGTTCTTC
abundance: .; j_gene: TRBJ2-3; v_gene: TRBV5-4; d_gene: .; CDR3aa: CASSPIPDTQYF; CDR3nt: TGTGCCAGCAGCCCTATCCCGGATACGCAGTATTTT